This T cell receptor (beta chain) was profiled in a study of blood T cell repertoires in COVID-19. Study in general: Spain, Italy and the United States supplied samples that represented acute and convalescent COVID-19.

While infection was still active, Seattle patients were enrolled and then followed longitudinally. Data came from immunoSEQ multiplex PCR; TCRdb stores just in-frame clones and leaves some out. The table includes roughly 280,000 clones, around 84% detected once. V was shortened by 6 bases and J by 13 bases, with 13 bases between the two germline ends. This CDR3 has 11 amino acids. Germline V gene data show CDR1 as MNHEY and CDR2 as SVGEGT. The receptor was derived from a woman aged 55-70 years with COVID-19, enrolled during active disease. The rearrangement joins TRBV6-2 or TRBV6-3 to TRBJ2-1, with D tentatively TRBD1 or TRBD2 (5 bases each). What was sequenced was peripheral blood. CDR3 nucleotides: TGTGCCAGCAGCCGGGGCGTTCCACAGTTCTTC. Protein sequence: CASSRGVPQFF.